Judged by abundance, the clone carrying this T cell receptor beta chain is medium-sized. The target antigen is unknown. The CDR3 loop spans 14 amino acids. The ends were cut back, 3 bases at V and 5 bases at J, with 10 bases in the middle. Germline V gives CDR1 SGHVS, CDR2 FNYEAQ. TRB rearrangements were amplified by multiplex PCR with BIOMED2 TRB-A/B primers. TCRdb re-analysed the multiplex PCR reads in MiXCR, keeping a single row per CDR3 protein. There are around 950 distinct CDR3 sequences in the sample; 28% occur only once, and roughly 28% lies in the top ten. The sample originates from a study of T and B cells in COVID-19 patients. Overall study findings and caveats: Exclusive to the recovered cohort were some 2,300 TCR clusters, around 30 of them with low generation probability.

Each TRB amplification used roughly 220-550 ng of genomic DNA from blood. The chain joins TRBV7-6 to TRBJ2-2, with D hard to call. The receptor was isolated from a human donor with active COVID-19. The sequencing input was blood. CDR3 sequence reads: CASSFGETTGELFF. CDR3 coding DNA: TGTGCCAGCAGCTTTGGGGAAACAACCGGGGAGCTGTTTTTT.